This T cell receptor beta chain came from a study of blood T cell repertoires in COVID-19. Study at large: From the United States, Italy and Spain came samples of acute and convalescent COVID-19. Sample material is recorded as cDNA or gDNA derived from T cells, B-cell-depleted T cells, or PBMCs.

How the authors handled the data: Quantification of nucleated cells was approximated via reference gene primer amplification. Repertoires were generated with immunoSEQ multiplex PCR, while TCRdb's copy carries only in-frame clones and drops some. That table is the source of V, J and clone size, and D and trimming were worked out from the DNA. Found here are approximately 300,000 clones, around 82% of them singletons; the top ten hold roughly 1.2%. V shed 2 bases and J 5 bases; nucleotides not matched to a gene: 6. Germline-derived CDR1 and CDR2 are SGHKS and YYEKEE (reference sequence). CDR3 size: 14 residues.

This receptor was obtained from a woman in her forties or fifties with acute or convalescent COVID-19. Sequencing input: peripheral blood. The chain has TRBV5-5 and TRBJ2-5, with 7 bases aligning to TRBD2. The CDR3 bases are TGTGCCAGCAGCTTTGCGGGAGCGAAGGAGACCCAGTACTTC. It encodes CASSFAGAKETQYF.